The 6 T cell receptor beta chains listed next were all sequenced from one sample in a study of memory CD4+ T cells and cytomegalovirus serostatus. The method was immunoSEQ multiplex PCR; TCRdb's version includes in-frame clones alone and lacks a portion of them. There are 55,000 to 80,000 clones in the sample; 75% to 80% occur only once, and about 4.7% lies in the top ten. The sort gate was single viable CD3+CD4+CD8-CD45RO+ cells for memory CD4+ T cells. Input material: memory CD4+ T cells from blood. These receptors were taken from an adult in good health and CMV-seropositive.

The chain has TRBV2 and TRBJ2-5; D gene uncertain. The J call is in doubt because the DNA end fits TRBJ2-7 better. Germline V gene sequence: CDR1 SNHLY, CDR2 FYNNEI. This CDR3 spans 12 amino acids. CDR3: CASSELQYEQYF. CDR3 in DNA: TGTGCCAGCAGTGAACTCCAATACGAGCAGTACTTC.

The CDR3 DNA follows: TGTGCCAGCATTACCCCCCTTCCAGGGGGCTATGGCTACACCTTC. It encodes CASITPLPGGYGYTF. The chain links TRBV6-4 to TRBJ1-2; 7 bases agree with TRBD1. From germline, CDR1 is MRHNA and CDR2 SNTAGT. Germline trimming cut 7 bases from V and 4 bases from J; bases unmatched to any gene: 12. This CDR3 has 15 residues.

The chain has TRBV11-2 and TRBJ1-2; perhaps TRBD1 as D (6 bases). CDR1 is SGHAT and CDR2 is FQNNGV in the germline V gene. V lost 5 bases to trimming and J lost 3 bases, with 13 bases between them. CDR3 length: 14 amino acids. The CDR3 nucleotides read TGTGCCAGCAGCCCTCGACAGGACCACTATGGCTACACCTTC. Translation: CASSPRQDHYGYTF.

V usage is TRBV21-1 and J usage is TRBJ2-1; TRBD2, as called in the table, went unchecked against the DNA. TRBV21-1 is classified as a pseudogene. This CDR3 spans 15 amino acids. The DNA for the CDR3 is TGTGCCAGCAGCAACTCGCCCTACTCCTACAATGAGCAGTTCTTC. Encoded protein: CASSNSPYSYNEQFF.

This clone has a handful of counts. One end of the junction varies from germline; a read error may be responsible. The chain uses TRBV7-2 and TRBJ2-7, with 14 positions matching TRBD2. The germline gives CDR1 SGHTA, CDR2 FQGNSA. The CDR3 is 17 residues long. The CDR3 spells CASSLGTSGSWLGEQYF. CDR3 sequence (DNA): TGTGCCAGCAGTTTAGGGACTAGCGGGAGTTGGCTCGGCGAGCAGTACTTC. Drawing the rest from reference TRBV7-2 and TRBJ2-7, the complete variable domain is GAGVSQSPSNKVTEKGKDVELRCDPISGHTALYWYRQSLGQGLEFLIYFQGNSAPDKSGLPSDRFSAERTGGSVSTLTIQRTQQEDSAVYLCASSLGTSGSWLGEQYFGPGTRLTVT.

The rearrangement uses TRBV30 and TRBJ1-1; 8 nucleotides match TRBD1. CDR3 length: 14 amino acids. Germline V gene data show CDR1 as GTSNPN and CDR2 as SVGIG (reference sequence). J was trimmed by 1 base and V by 2 bases; bases with no gene match: 3. CDR3 nucleotide sequence: TGTGCCTGGAGTAAACAGGGGGGGAACACTGAAGCTTTCTTT. It translates to CAWSKQGGNTEAFF.